This T cell receptor (beta chain) stems from a study of blood T cell repertoires in COVID-19. About the study: The cDNA or gDNA used as material had been derived from T cells, B-cell-depleted T cells, or PBMCs.

TCRdb's table, derived via immunoSEQ multiplex PCR, lists solely in-frame clones and lacks some. The data hold about 81,000 clones, with about 86% observed a single time. This CDR3 is 13 amino acids long. The V gene lost 4 bases and the J gene lost 9 bases, with 14 bases spanning the gap. Germline V lookup: CDR1 SGDLS, CDR2 YYNGEE. The receptor was derived from a woman at least 80 years old with acute or convalescent COVID-19. V usage is TRBV9 and J usage is TRBJ1-5, with D unclear. Sequenced: peripheral blood. CDR3 residues: CASSLVGDWPQHF. CDR3 nucleotides: TGTGCCAGCAGCCTAGTGGGCGATTGGCCCCAGCATTTT.